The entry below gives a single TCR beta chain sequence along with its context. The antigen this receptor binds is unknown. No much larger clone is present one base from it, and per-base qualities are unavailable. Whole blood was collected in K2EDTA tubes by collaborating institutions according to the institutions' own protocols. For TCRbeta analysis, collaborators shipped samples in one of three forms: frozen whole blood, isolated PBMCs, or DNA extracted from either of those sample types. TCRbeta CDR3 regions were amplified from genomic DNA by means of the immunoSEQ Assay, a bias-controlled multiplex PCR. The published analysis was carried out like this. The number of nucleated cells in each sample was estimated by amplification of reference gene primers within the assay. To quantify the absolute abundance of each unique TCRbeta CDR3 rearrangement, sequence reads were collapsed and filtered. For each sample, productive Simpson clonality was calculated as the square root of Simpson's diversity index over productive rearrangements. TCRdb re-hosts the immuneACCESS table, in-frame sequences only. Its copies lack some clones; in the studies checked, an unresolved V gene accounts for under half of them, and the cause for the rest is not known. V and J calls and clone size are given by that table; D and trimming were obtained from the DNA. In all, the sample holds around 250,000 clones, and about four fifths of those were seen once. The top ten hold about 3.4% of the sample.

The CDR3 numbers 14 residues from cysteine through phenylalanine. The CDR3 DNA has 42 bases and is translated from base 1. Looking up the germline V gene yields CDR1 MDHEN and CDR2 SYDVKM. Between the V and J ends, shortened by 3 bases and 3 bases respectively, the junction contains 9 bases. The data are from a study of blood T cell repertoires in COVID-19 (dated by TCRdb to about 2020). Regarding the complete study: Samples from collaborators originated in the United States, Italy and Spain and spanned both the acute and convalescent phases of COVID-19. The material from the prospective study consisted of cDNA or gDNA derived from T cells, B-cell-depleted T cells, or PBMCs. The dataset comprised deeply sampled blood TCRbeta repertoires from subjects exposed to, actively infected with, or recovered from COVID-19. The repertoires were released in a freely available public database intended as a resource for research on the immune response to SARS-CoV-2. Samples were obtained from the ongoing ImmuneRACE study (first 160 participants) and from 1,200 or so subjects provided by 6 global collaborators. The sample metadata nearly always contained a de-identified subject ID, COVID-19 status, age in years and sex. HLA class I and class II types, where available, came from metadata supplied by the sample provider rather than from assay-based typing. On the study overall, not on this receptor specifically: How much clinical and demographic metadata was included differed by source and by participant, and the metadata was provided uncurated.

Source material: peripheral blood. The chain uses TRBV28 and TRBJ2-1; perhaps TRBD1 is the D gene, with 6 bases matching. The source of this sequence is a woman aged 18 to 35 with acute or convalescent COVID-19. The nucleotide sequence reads TGTGCCAGCAGTTTGGGGGACATCTACAATGAGCAGTTCTTC. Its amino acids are CASSLGDIYNEQFF.